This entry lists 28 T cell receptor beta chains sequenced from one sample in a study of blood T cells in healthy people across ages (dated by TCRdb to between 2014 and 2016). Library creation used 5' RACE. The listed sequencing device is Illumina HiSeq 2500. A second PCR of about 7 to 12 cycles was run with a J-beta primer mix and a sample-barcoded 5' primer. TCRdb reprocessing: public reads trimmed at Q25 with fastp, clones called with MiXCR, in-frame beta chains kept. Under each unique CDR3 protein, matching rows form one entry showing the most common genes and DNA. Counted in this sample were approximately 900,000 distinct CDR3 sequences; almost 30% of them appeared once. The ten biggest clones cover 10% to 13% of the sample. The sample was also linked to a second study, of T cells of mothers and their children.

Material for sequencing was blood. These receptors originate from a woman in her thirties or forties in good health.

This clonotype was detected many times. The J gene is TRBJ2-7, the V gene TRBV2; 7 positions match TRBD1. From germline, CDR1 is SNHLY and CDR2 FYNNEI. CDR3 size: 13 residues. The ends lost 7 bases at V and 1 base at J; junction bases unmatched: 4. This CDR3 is CASNPGQSYEQYF. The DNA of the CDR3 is TGTGCCAGCAACCCGGGACAGTCCTACGAGCAGTACTTC.

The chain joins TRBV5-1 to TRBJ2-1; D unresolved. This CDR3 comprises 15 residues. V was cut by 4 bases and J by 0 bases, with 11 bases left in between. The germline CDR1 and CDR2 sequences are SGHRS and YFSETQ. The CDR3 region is CASSRLQSSYNEQFF. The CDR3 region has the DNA TGCGCCAGCAGCCGACTCCAGAGCTCCTACAATGAGCAGTTCTTC.

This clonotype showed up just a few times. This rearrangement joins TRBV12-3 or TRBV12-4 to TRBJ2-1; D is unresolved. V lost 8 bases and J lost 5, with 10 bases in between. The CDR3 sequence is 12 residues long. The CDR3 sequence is CASSEGNNEQFF. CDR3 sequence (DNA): TGTGCCAGCTCTGAAGGGAACAATGAGCAGTTCTTC.

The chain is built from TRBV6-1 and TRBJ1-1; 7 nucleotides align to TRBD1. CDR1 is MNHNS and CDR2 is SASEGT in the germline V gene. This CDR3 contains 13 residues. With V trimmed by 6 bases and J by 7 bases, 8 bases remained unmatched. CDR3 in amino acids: CASSPWDSREAFF. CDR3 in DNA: TGTGCCAGCAGCCCCTGGGACAGCCGTGAAGCTTTCTTT.

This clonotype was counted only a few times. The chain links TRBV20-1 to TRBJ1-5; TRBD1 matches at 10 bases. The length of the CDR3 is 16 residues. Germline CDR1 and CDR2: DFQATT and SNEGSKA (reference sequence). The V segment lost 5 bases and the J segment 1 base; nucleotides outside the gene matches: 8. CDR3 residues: CSAVGQGLGSNQPQHF. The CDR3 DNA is TGCAGTGCTGTGGGACAGGGGCTGGGAAGCAATCAGCCCCAGCATTTT.

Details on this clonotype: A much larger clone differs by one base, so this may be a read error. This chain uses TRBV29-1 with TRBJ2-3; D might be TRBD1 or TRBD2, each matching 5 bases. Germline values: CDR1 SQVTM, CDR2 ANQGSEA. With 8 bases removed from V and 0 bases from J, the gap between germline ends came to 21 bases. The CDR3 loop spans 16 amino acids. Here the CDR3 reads CSIVGVATPSTDTQYF. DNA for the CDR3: TGCAGCATTGTAGGGGTAGCGACTCCTAGCACAGATACGCAGTATTTT.

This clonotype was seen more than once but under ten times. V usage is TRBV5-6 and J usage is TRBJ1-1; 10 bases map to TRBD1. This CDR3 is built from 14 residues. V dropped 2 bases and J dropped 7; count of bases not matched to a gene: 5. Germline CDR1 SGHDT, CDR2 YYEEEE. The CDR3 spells CASSFGTGVGEAFF. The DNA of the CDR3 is TGTGCCAGCAGCTTCGGGACAGGGGTAGGTGAAGCTTTCTTT.

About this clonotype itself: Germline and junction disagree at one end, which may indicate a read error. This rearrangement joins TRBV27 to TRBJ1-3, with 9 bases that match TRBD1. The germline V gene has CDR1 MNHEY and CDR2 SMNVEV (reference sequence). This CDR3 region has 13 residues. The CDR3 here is CAGSTGGRNTIYF. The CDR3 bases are TGTGCCGGCAGTACAGGGGGCCGAAACACCATATATTTT.

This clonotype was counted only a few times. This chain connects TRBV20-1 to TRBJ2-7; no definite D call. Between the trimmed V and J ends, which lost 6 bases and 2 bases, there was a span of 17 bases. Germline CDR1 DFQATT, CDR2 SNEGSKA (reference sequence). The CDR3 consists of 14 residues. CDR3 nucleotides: TGCAGTGCGGTAGGCCCCCTACGGACCTACGAGCAGTACTTC. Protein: CSAVGPLRTYEQYF.

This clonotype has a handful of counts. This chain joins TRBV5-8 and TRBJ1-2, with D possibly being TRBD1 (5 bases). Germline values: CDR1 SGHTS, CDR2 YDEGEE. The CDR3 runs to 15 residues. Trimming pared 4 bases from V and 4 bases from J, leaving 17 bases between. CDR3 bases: TGTGCCAGCAGCCGTCCGGGGCAGGCCCCCTATGGCTACACCTTC. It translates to CASSRPGQAPYGYTF. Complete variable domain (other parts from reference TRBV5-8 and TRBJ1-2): EAGVTQSPTHLIKTRGQQATLRCSPISGHTSVYWYQQALGLGLQFLLWYDEGEERNRGNFPPRFSGRQFPNYSSELNVNALELEDSALYLCASSRPGQAPYGYTFGSGTRLTVV.

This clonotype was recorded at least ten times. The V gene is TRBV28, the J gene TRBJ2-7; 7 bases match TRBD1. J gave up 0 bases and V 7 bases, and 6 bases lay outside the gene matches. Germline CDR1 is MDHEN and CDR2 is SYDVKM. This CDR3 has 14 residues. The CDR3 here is CASTLTGRSYEQYF. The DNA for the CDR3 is TGTGCCAGCACCCTGACAGGGCGCTCCTACGAGCAGTACTTC. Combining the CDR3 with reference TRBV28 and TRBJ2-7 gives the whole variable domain DVKVTQSSRYLVKRTGEKVFLECVQDMDHENMFWYRQDPGLGLRLIYFSYDVKMKEKGDIPEGYSVSREKKERFSLILESASTNQTSMYLCASTLTGRSYEQYFGPGTRLTVT.

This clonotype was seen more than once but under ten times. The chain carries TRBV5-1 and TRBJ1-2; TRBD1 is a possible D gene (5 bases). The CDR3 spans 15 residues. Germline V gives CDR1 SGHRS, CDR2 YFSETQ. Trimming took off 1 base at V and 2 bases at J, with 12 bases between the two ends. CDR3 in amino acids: CASSLLGHKNYGYTF. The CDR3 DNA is TGCGCCAGCAGCTTGTTAGGACACAAGAACTATGGCTACACCTTC.

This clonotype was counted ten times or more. CDR3 coding DNA: TGTGCCACCAGTGACGTCAGGGGGCGAGGAAAAGGTGAGCAGTTCTTC. It is translated as CATSDVRGRGKGEQFF. The chain links TRBV24-1 to TRBJ2-1, with 8 positions matching TRBD1. The germline CDR1 and CDR2 sequences are KGHDR and SFDVKD. This CDR3 has 16 residues. Trimming took 4 bases from V and 9 from J; bases not matched to a gene: 13.

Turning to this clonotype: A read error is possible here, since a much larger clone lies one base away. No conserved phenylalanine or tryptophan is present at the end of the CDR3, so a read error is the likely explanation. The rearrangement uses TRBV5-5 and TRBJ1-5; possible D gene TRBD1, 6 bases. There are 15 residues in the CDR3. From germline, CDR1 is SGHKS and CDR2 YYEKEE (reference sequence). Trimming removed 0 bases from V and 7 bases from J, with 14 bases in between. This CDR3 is CASSLGGGPYQPQHC. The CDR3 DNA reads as TGTGCCAGCAGCTTGGGGGGGGGCCCGTACCAGCCCCAGCATTGT.

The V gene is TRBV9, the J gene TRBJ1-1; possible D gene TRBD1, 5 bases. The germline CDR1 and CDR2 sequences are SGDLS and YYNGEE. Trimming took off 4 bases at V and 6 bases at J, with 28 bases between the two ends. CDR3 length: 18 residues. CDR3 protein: CASSPRGRGSLKAAEAFF. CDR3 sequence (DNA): TGTGCCAGCAGCCCTCGGGGTAGGGGTTCGCTCAAGGCCGCTGAAGCTTTCTTT.

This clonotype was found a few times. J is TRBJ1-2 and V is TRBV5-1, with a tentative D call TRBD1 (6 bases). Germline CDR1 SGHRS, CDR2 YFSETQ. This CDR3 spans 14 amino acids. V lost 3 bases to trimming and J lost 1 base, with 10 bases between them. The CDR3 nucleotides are TGCGCCAGCAGCTCAGGGGACGGTAACTATGGCTACACCTTC. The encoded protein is CASSSGDGNYGYTF. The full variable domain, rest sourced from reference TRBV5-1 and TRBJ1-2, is KAGVTQTPRYLIKTRGQQVTLSCSPISGHRSVSWYQQTPGQGLQFLFEYFSETQRNKGNFPGRFSGRQFSNSRSEMNVSTLELGDSALYLCASSSGDGNYGYTFGSGTRLTVV.

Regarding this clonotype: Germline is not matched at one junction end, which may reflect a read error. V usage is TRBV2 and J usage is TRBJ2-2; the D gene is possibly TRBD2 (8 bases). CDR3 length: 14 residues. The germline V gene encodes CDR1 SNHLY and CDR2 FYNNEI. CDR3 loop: CATGTAQDSGERFF. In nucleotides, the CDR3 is TGTGCCACCGGGACAGCCCAGGATAGCGGGGAGCGGTTTTTT.

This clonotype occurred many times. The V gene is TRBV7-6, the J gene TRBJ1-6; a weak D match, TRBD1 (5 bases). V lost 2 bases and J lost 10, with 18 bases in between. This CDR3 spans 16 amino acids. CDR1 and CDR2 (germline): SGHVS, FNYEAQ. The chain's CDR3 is CASSLNPGGGNSPLHF. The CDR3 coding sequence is TGTGCCAGCAGCTTAAACCCCGGGGGGGGTAACTCACCCCTCCACTTT.

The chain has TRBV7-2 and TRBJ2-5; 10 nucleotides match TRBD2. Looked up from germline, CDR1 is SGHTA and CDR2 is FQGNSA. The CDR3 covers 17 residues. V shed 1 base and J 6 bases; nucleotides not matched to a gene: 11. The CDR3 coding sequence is TGTGCCAGCAGCTTAGAACCCCAGCGGGGGGGCCAGAAGACCCAGTACTTC. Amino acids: CASSLEPQRGGQKTQYF.

CDR3 protein: CASSADRGLAKNIQYF. The CDR3 nucleotides are TGTGCCAGCAGCGCAGACAGGGGTCTAGCCAAAAACATTCAGTACTTC. The chain carries TRBV7-9 and TRBJ2-4; 8 nucleotides agree with TRBD1. The CDR3 is 16 residues long. CDR1 is SEHNR, CDR2 FQNEAQ, per germline (reference sequence). V lost 5 bases, J lost 0 bases, and 6 bases stayed unmatched.

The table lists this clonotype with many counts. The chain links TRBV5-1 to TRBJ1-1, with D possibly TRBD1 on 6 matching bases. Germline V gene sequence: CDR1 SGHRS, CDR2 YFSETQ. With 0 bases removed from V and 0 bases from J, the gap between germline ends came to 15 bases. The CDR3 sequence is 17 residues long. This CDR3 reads CASSLGSGARMNTEAFF. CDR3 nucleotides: TGCGCCAGCAGCTTGGGCTCGGGGGCGAGGATGAACACTGAAGCTTTCTTT.

The CDR3 reads CAGSRDSYEQYF. For the CDR3, the DNA is TGTGCCGGGTCCCGGGACAGTTACGAGCAGTACTTC. The chain combines TRBV2 with TRBJ2-7; 7 positions agree with TRBD1. The germline V gene encodes CDR1 SNHLY and CDR2 FYNNEI. The CDR3 spans 12 residues. J gave up 4 bases and V 11 bases, and 8 bases lay outside the gene matches.

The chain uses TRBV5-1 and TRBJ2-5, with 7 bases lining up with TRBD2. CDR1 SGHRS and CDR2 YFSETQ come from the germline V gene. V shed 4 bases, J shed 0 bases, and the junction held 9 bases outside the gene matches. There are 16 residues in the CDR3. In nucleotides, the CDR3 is TGCGCCAGCAGCCCCGGGTCCGGGGGGTACCAAGAGACCCAGTACTTC. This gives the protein CASSPGSGGYQETQYF.

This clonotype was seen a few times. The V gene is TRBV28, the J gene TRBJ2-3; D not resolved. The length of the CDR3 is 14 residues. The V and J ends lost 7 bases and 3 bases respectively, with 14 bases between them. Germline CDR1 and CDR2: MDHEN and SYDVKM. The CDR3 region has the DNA TGTGCCAGCAATACGAACAGTGGAACAGATACGCAGTATTTT. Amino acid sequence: CASNTNSGTDTQYF.

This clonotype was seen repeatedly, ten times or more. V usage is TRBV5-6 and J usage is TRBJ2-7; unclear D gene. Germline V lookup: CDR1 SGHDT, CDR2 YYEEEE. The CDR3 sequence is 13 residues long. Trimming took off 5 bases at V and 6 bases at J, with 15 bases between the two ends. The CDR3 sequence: CASRVGIVSEQYF. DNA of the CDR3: TGTGCCAGCAGGGTAGGGATTGTCAGCGAGCAGTACTTC.

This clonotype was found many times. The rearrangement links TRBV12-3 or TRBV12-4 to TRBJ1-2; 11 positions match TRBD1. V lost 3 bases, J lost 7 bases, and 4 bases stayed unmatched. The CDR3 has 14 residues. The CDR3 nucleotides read TGTGCCAGCAGTTTGGACAGGGGGCGTTCTGGCTACACCTTC. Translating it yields CASSLDRGRSGYTF.

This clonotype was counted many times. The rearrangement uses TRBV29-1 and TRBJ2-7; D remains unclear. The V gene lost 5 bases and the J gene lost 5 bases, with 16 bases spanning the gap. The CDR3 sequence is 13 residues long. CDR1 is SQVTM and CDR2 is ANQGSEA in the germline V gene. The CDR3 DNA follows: TGCAGCGTTTCTAGAGCCCGCACTCACGAGCAGTACTTC. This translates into CSVSRARTHEQYF.

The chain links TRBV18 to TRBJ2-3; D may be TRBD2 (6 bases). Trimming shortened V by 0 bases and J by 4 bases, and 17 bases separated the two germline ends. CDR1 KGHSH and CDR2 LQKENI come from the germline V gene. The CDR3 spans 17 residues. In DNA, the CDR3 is TGTGCCAGCTCACCACCGGTACCGCAGTGGGGGGCAGATACGCAGTATTTT. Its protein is CASSPPVPQWGADTQYF.